The 10 T cell receptor beta chains below were found in one sample sequenced in a study of T cell responses to AZD1222 COVID-19 vaccine. TCRdb's table, derived via immunoSEQ multiplex PCR, lists solely in-frame clones and lacks some. The data contain around 140,000 clones, 91% of them seen just once; the ten biggest clones take up under 2%. The input for sequencing was peripheral blood, taken 28 days after the second AZD1222 dose. All receptors come from an adult who received the AZD1222 COVID-19 vaccine.

The CDR3: CASSGTGEETQYF. DNA for the CDR3: TGTGCCAGTAGCGGGACAGGGGAAGAGACCCAGTACTTC. The J gene is TRBJ2-5, the V gene TRBV19; the match to TRBD1 covers 10 bases. Germline V gives CDR1 LNHDA, CDR2 SQIVND (reference sequence). This CDR3 region has 13 residues. Trimming cost V 6 bases and J 3 bases; bases outside gene matches: 1.

The chain carries TRBV7-9 and TRBJ2-1; D not certain. The CDR3 has 14 residues. CDR1 is SEHNR, CDR2 FQNEAQ, per germline (reference sequence). Trimming took off 3 bases at V and 4 bases at J, with 10 bases between the two ends. CDR3 sequence reads: CASSFGGDYNEQFF. CDR3 nucleotide sequence: TGTGCCAGCAGCTTCGGCGGAGATTACAATGAGCAGTTCTTC.

The chain employs TRBV9 and TRBJ1-2, with 7 bases fitting TRBD1. The CDR3 length is 12 residues. Unmatched junction bases numbered 3, after V lost 3 bases and J lost 7 bases. Germline-derived CDR1 and CDR2 are SGDLS and YYNGEE. The CDR3 here is CASSDAGGGYTF. The CDR3 DNA follows: TGTGCCAGCAGCGACGCAGGGGGTGGCTACACCTTC. Combining the CDR3 with reference TRBV9 and TRBJ1-2 gives the whole variable domain DSGVTQTPKHLITATGQRVTLRCSPRSGDLSVYWYQQSLDQGLQFLIQYYNGEERAKGNILERFSAQQFPDLHSELNLSSLELGDSALYFCASSDAGGGYTFGSGTRLTVV.

J is TRBJ1-2 and V is TRBV7-2; D not certain. Deletions cut 3 bases from V and 0 bases from J, with 5 bases between. The CDR3 spans 13 residues. The V gene's germline CDR1 is SGHTA and CDR2 FQGNSA. The CDR3 DNA reads as TGTGCCAGCAGCTTCTCAGCTAACTATGGCTACACCTTC. This translates into CASSFSANYGYTF.

The chain recombines TRBV10-2 with TRBJ1-5; 11 bases line up with TRBD1. Germline loops: CDR1 WSHSY, CDR2 SAAADI. The CDR3 has 15 residues. The ends lost 7 bases at V and 6 bases at J; junction bases unmatched: 8. The DNA of the CDR3 is TGCGCCAGCACCCAAGGACAGGGGGCATTTCAGCCCCAGCATTTT. Protein sequence: CASTQGQGAFQPQHF.

This chain connects TRBV10-2 to TRBJ1-3; unclear D gene. Trimming cost V 3 bases and J 4 bases, with 7 bases left between them. The CDR3 covers 13 residues. In germline, CDR1 is WSHSY, CDR2 SAAADI. The CDR3 region is CASSESSGNTIYF. As DNA, the CDR3 is TGCGCCAGCAGTGAAAGCTCAGGAAACACCATATATTTT.

The V call is TRBV20-1, the J call TRBJ1-2; 12 bases line up with TRBD1. Germline-derived CDR1 and CDR2 are DFQATT and SNEGSKA (reference sequence). V shed 3 bases, J shed 3 bases, and the junction held 5 bases outside the gene matches. The CDR3 has 15 residues. CDR3 region: CSASKGTGGDYGYTF. CDR3 DNA sequence: TGCAGTGCTAGTAAAGGGACAGGGGGCGACTATGGCTACACCTTC.

The chain uses TRBV5-6 and TRBJ1-2; TRBD1 is a possible D gene (6 bases). Germline values: CDR1 SGHDT, CDR2 YYEEEE. Trimming took off 3 bases at V and 3 bases at J, with 9 bases between the two ends. This CDR3 region has 13 residues. The DNA of the CDR3 is TGTGCCAGCAGCTCACAGGGATACTATGGCTACACCTTC. Translated: CASSSQGYYGYTF.

This chain uses TRBV11-3 with TRBJ2-1; D call uncertain. Germline V gene lookup returns CDR1 SGHNT and CDR2 YENEEA. Trimming shortened V by 0 bases and J by 7 bases, and 7 bases separated the two germline ends. The CDR3 length is 13 residues. DNA for the CDR3: TGTGCCAGCAGCTTAGATCACGGTAATGAGCAGTTCTTC. Its translation: CASSLDHGNEQFF.

The rearrangement uses TRBV18 and TRBJ1-1; D ambiguous. CDR3 size: 15 residues. The V and J ends lost 0 bases and 4 bases respectively, with 12 bases between them. CDR1 and CDR2 from the germline V gene are KGHSH and LQKENI. The CDR3 here is CASSPPSTAGTEAFF. The CDR3 bases are TGTGCCAGCTCACCACCGAGTACGGCGGGCACTGAAGCTTTCTTT.